Following are 24 T cell receptor beta chains from one sample sequenced in a study of early T cells in non-severe SARS-CoV-2 infection. In TCRdb, the 5' RACE reads were re-called with MiXCR into one record per CDR3 protein. The table records 45,000 to 70,000 distinct CDR3 sequences, approximately 6.2% of them present only once. Sequencing used whole blood. The receptors come from an adult who was a healthcare worker with PCR-confirmed SARS-CoV-2 infection or an uninfected control (not recorded which).

This clonotype came up a few times. This chain uses TRBV27 with TRBJ1-1; 10 bases match TRBD1. The CDR3 runs 19 residues. Germline CDR1 MNHEY, CDR2 SMNVEV (reference sequence). V lost 5 bases, J lost 1 base, and 16 bases stayed unmatched. CDR3 DNA sequence: TGTGCCAGCAGTCCAAGAATCAACCGGGACAGGGGAAGGAACACTGAAGCTTTCTTT. Its translation is CASSPRINRDRGRNTEAFF.

The V call is TRBV9, the J call TRBJ1-6; D unresolved. CDR3 length: 13 residues. Germline loops: CDR1 SGDLS, CDR2 YYNGEE. Trimming removed 4 bases from V and 7 bases from J, with 9 bases in between. Written as DNA, the CDR3 is TGTGCCAGCAGCTACATCACAAATTCACCCCTCCACTTT. It encodes CASSYITNSPLHF.

The rearrangement joins TRBV29-1 to TRBJ2-1, with D tentatively TRBD2 (7 bases). Trimming stripped 7 bases from V and 10 bases from J, with 17 bases between. The germline CDR1 and CDR2 sequences are SQVTM and ANQGSEA. This CDR3 is 12 amino acids long. The CDR3 DNA is TGCAGCGCAAACGAGGGCGGGGGCGAGCAGTTCTTC. This translates into CSANEGGGEQFF.

V usage is TRBV4-3 and J usage is TRBJ2-1; possible D gene TRBD1, 5 bases. This CDR3 is built from 15 residues. Trimming took off 6 bases at V and 3 bases at J, with 15 bases between the two ends. CDR1 LGHNA and CDR2 YSLEER come from the germline V gene. This CDR3 is CASSTQDGFYNEQFF. The CDR3, as DNA: TGCGCCAGCAGTACACAGGATGGGTTCTACAATGAGCAGTTCTTC.

This clonotype was recorded a few times. The J gene is TRBJ2-7, the V gene TRBV27; 9 nucleotides line up with TRBD1. Germline V gene data show CDR1 as MNHEY and CDR2 as SMNVEV (reference sequence). The junction had 10 bases not matched to a gene; V was cut back by 7 bases and J by 3 bases. The CDR3 runs to 15 residues. CDR3 loop: CASTHTGTGSYEQYF. The CDR3 region has the DNA TGTGCCAGCACCCACACTGGGACAGGGAGCTACGAGCAGTACTTC.

Ten or more counts support this clonotype. This chain connects TRBV20-1 to TRBJ2-7, with D possibly being TRBD2 (5 bases). The CDR3 loop spans 11 amino acids. Germline V CDR1 and CDR2: DFQATT, SNEGSKA (reference sequence). Between the trimmed V and J ends, which lost 5 bases and 4 bases, there was a span of 9 bases. CDR3 region: CSARGNYEQYF. The CDR3 DNA sequence: TGCAGTGCTCGGGGAAATTACGAGCAGTACTTC.

The sample holds many counts of this clonotype. The gene calls are TRBV11-3 and TRBJ2-7, with D perhaps TRBD2 (5 bases). CDR3 length equals 18 residues. Per the germline V gene, CDR1 is SGHNT and CDR2 is YENEEA. Trimming took 1 base from V and 3 from J, leaving 22 bases between them. The CDR3 sequence is CASSLVHRLLPADYEQYF. CDR3 DNA: TGTGCCAGCAGCTTAGTTCACCGTTTACTCCCAGCGGACTACGAGCAGTACTTC.

This clonotype has a count of ten or more. The chain is built from TRBV4-3 and TRBJ2-5; D remains ambiguous. CDR3 length: 14 amino acids. CDR1 is LGHNA, CDR2 YSLEER, per germline. V lost 0 bases, J lost 8 bases, and 13 bases lay in between. This CDR3 is CASSQDLAIGTQYF. CDR3 bases: TGCGCCAGCAGCCAAGATCTTGCCATCGGAACCCAGTACTTC.

This clonotype occurred a few times. V and J are TRBV5-8 and TRBJ1-6; perhaps TRBD1 as D (5 bases). CDR1 is SGHTS and CDR2 is YDEGEE in the germline V gene. Deletions cut 0 bases from V and 7 bases from J, with 8 bases between. The CDR3 totals 14 residues. The CDR3 reads CASSLASGNSPLHF. The CDR3 coding sequence is TGTGCCAGCAGCTTGGCGTCAGGGAATTCACCCCTCCACTTT.

This clonotype has ten or more counts. The rearrangement links TRBV11-2 to TRBJ2-4; D perhaps matches TRBD2 (5 bases). V lost 3 bases and J 8 bases, leaving 14 bases between the germline ends. The CDR3 length is 14 residues. Looked up from germline, CDR1 is SGHAT and CDR2 is FQNNGV. CDR3 nucleotides: TGTGCCAGCAGCTTGGTTGGCGGGCGGGACATTCAGTACTTC. Translated: CASSLVGGRDIQYF. Based on the CDR3 plus reference TRBV11-2 and TRBJ2-4, the full variable domain is EAGVAQSPRYKIIEKRQSVAFWCNPISGHATLYWYQQILGQGPKLLIQFQNNGVVDDSQLPKDRFSAERLKGVDSTLKIQPAKLEDSAVYLCASSLVGGRDIQYFGAGTRLSVL.

This clonotype appeared a few times. The CDR3 DNA reads as TGTGCCAGCTCACCAGTACTCGGGACTAGCACAGATACGCAGTATTTT. Its translation: CASSPVLGTSTDTQYF. The chain employs TRBV18 and TRBJ2-3, with D possibly TRBD2 on 6 matching bases. The CDR3 sequence is 16 residues long. V shed 2 bases and J shed 0 bases, with 12 bases lying between them. The germline gives CDR1 KGHSH, CDR2 LQKENI.

This clonotype showed up just a few times. The rearrangement joins TRBV3-1 to TRBJ2-2, with 7 positions matching TRBD1. Germline trimming cut 2 bases from V and 6 bases from J; bases unmatched to any gene: 3. Germline V gene lookup returns CDR1 LGHDT and CDR2 YNNKEL (reference sequence). The CDR3 has 14 residues. CDR3 coding DNA: TGTGCCAGCAGCCAACTAGGGGGCTCCGGGGAGCTGTTTTTT. Translating it yields CASSQLGGSGELFF.

This clonotype was detected only a few times. The chain has TRBV11-2 and TRBJ2-5; D may be TRBD2 (6 bases). Trimming shortened V by 4 bases and J by 2 bases, and 11 bases separated the two germline ends. The CDR3 has 14 amino acids. CDR1 is SGHAT, CDR2 FQNNGV, per germline. CDR3 region: CASSSGLFQETQYF. In DNA form, the CDR3 reads TGTGCCAGCAGCTCTGGACTATTTCAAGAGACCCAGTACTTC. Full variable domain (outside the CDR3, taken from reference TRBV11-2 and TRBJ2-5): EAGVAQSPRYKIIEKRQSVAFWCNPISGHATLYWYQQILGQGPKLLIQFQNNGVVDDSQLPKDRFSAERLKGVDSTLKIQPAKLEDSAVYLCASSSGLFQETQYFGPGTRLLVL.

This clonotype was detected only a few times. This chain uses TRBV5-4 with TRBJ1-1; 7 positions match TRBD1. The CDR3 covers 15 residues. Germline assignment: CDR1 SGHNT and CDR2 YYREEE (reference sequence). Trimming at V came to 4 bases and at J to 0 bases, leaving 6 bases not matched to a gene. DNA of the CDR3: TGTGCCAGCAGCATCCCACAGGGGATGAACACTGAAGCTTTCTTT. This translates into CASSIPQGMNTEAFF.

In its sample, this clonotype was seen many times. The genes are TRBV9 and TRBJ2-3; a possible D gene is TRBD1 (5 bases). Germline V lookup: CDR1 SGDLS, CDR2 YYNGEE. V shed 0 bases and J shed 0 bases, with 11 bases lying between them. The CDR3 is 16 amino acids. Written as DNA, the CDR3 is TGTGCCAGCAGCGTAGTGCCAGGGTTGAGCACAGATACGCAGTATTTT. Amino acids: CASSVVPGLSTDTQYF.

This clonotype was seen repeatedly, ten times or more. The chain uses TRBV20-1 and TRBJ1-3, with a tentative D call TRBD1 (5 bases). Deletions cut 3 bases from V and 3 bases from J, with 9 bases between. The CDR3 is made up of 13 amino acids. Germline V gene data show CDR1 as DFQATT and CDR2 as SNEGSKA (reference sequence). The CDR3 here is CSASRDRGNTIYF. DNA for the CDR3: TGCAGTGCTAGTAGGGACCGTGGAAACACCATATATTTT.

The V call is TRBV6-1, the J call TRBJ1-5; D is unclear. This CDR3 has 17 amino acids. V lost 2 bases and J 0 bases, leaving 14 bases between the germline ends. Germline lookup yields CDR1 MNHNS and CDR2 SASEGT. The CDR3 is CASSESWQPYSNQPQHF. In DNA form, the CDR3 reads TGTGCCAGCAGTGAAAGTTGGCAACCGTATAGCAATCAGCCCCAGCATTTT.

In its sample, this clonotype was seen many times. This CDR3 reads CASSWASVGHEQYF. The CDR3 DNA reads as TGTGCCAGCAGTTGGGCCTCCGTGGGTCACGAGCAGTACTTC. This chain joins TRBV28 and TRBJ2-7; D is uncertain. V was trimmed by 4 bases and J by 5 bases, leaving 15 bases between them. The CDR3 sequence is 14 residues long. In germline, CDR1 is MDHEN, CDR2 SYDVKM.

This clonotype was seen only a few times. V is TRBV28 and J is TRBJ2-3; TRBD2 aligns across 16 bases. The J segment lost 0 bases and the V segment lost 4 bases, leaving 4 bases of the junction unmatched. Germline loops: CDR1 MDHEN, CDR2 SYDVKM. The CDR3 is 18 residues long. Here the CDR3 reads CASSSGLAGGLSTDTQYF. For the CDR3, the DNA is TGTGCCAGCAGTTCGGGACTAGCGGGGGGGCTTAGCACAGATACGCAGTATTTT.

This clonotype showed up many times. This chain uses TRBV2 with TRBJ1-2; TRBD1 is a possible D gene (5 bases). Germline V gene lookup returns CDR1 SNHLY and CDR2 FYNNEI. V was clipped by 6 bases and J by 4 bases, with 6 bases between them. The CDR3 has 11 amino acids. The CDR3, as DNA: TGTGCCAGCAGCGACAGCTATGGCTACACCTTC. This sequence encodes CASSDSYGYTF.

This chain joins TRBV6-6 and TRBJ2-4, with 8 nucleotides matching TRBD1. CDR3 size: 15 residues. Trimming at V came to 0 bases and at J to 7 bases, leaving 5 bases not matched to a gene. Germline loops: CDR1 MNHNY, CDR2 SVGAGI (reference sequence). The CDR3 bases are TGTGCCAGCAGTTACTCCGCGACAGGGGAGAACATTCAGTACTTC. It yields the protein CASSYSATGENIQYF.

This clonotype was picked up many times. The rearrangement joins TRBV5-1 to TRBJ2-1, with TRBD2 matching 11 bases. The V and J ends lost 4 bases and 0 bases, in that order; junction bases with no gene match: 9. This CDR3 is 18 amino acids long. CDR1 and CDR2 (germline): SGHRS, YFSETQ. CDR3 sequence: CASSPVAGGPSSYNEQFF. DNA of the CDR3: TGCGCCAGCAGCCCCGTAGCGGGGGGGCCAAGCTCCTACAATGAGCAGTTCTTC.

This clonotype was recorded many times. V gene TRBV4-2 combines with J gene TRBJ2-1; 12 positions agree with TRBD2. Germline assignment: CDR1 LGHNA and CDR2 YNFKEQ. This CDR3 comprises 17 residues. V trimming: 3 bases; J trimming: 7 bases; junction bases outside the gene matches: 10. Written as DNA, the CDR3 is TGTGCCAGCAGCCACGCAGGCCTAGCGGGGGGGCAGAATGAGCAGTTCTTC. Translation gives CASSHAGLAGGQNEQFF.

This clonotype was seen a few times. An end of the junction differs from the germline gene, which may be a read error. The rearrangement joins TRBV14 to TRBJ1-2, with D perhaps TRBD1 (5 bases). Germline CDR1 SGHDN, CDR2 FVKESK. CDR3 size: 14 residues. The CDR3, as DNA: TGTGCCAGCACCCAATCGAATCGGGGCCATGGCTACACCTTC. This sequence encodes CASTQSNRGHGYTF. The variable domain in full, with the rest retrieved from reference TRBV14 and TRBJ1-2, is EAGVTQFPSHSVIEKGQTVTLRCDPISGHDNLYWYRRVMGKEIKFLLHFVKESKQDESGMPNNRFLAERTGGTYSTLKVQPAELEDSGVYFCASTQSNRGHGYTFGSGTRLTVV.